A single sample gave rise to the 17 T cell receptor beta chains below, sequenced in a study of blood T cell repertoires in COVID-19. Profiling relied on immunoSEQ multiplex PCR, and the TCRdb table lists in-frame clones only, not all of them. Of about 270,000 clones in the sample, around 92% were seen once. Sequencing was done on a sample of PBMCs or T cells enriched from blood (not recorded which). The source is a woman in her sixties or seventies who had recovered from COVID-19.

The V call is TRBV6-1, the J call TRBJ1-2; 10 nucleotides align to TRBD1. The V gene's germline CDR1 is MNHNS and CDR2 SASEGT. The V segment lost 3 bases and the J segment 7 bases; nucleotides outside the gene matches: 2. This CDR3 is built from 13 residues. The CDR3 DNA is TGTGCCAGCAGTGAGAGACAGGGGGCTGGCTACACCTTC. Translating gives CASSERQGAGYTF.

The CDR3 sequence: CASSQVGGALSTEAFF. In DNA form, the CDR3 reads TGCGCCAGCAGCCAAGTAGGGGGGGCCCTATCGACTGAAGCTTTCTTT. The chain has TRBV4-1 and TRBJ1-1, with D perhaps matching TRBD1 (6 bases). This CDR3 has 16 amino acids. Between the trimmed V and J ends, which lost 1 base and 5 bases, there was a span of 17 bases. Germline CDR1 and CDR2: MGHRA and YSYEKL.

This clone was recorded once. J is TRBJ2-7 and V is TRBV12-2; the table's D call TRBD2 went unverified against the DNA. TRBV12-2 is an annotated pseudogene. The length of the CDR3 is 16 residues. The CDR3 loop is CASRLGHLAGVYEQYF. DNA of the CDR3: TGTGCAAGTCGCTTAGGGCACCTAGCGGGAGTCTACGAGCAGTACTTC.

J is TRBJ1-5 and V is TRBV19, with D tentatively TRBD1 (5 bases). The CDR3 covers 14 residues. V was cut by 3 bases and J by 7 bases, with 13 bases left in between. The V gene's germline CDR1 is LNHDA and CDR2 SQIVND (reference sequence). The DNA for the CDR3 is TGTGCCAGTAGTATGGGGGTGGGGGGACAGCCCCAGCATTTT. It encodes CASSMGVGGQPQHF.

Only a few counts were recorded for this clone. The rearrangement uses TRBV6-1 and TRBJ1-2; 9 nucleotides line up with TRBD1. In germline, CDR1 is MNHNS, CDR2 SASEGT. This CDR3 spans 18 amino acids. V lost 4 bases, J lost 3 bases, and 15 bases stayed unmatched. CDR3 sequence reads: CASSVDRGTLVEYYGYTF. CDR3 coding DNA: TGTGCCAGCAGTGTAGACAGGGGGACACTAGTCGAGTACTATGGCTACACCTTC.

V usage is TRBV5-1 and J usage is TRBJ1-2; TRBD1 matches 8 bases. Germline trimming cut 0 bases from V and 8 bases from J; bases unmatched to any gene: 3. The CDR3 has 13 amino acids. Germline V gives CDR1 SGHRS, CDR2 YFSETQ. The CDR3 protein is CASSLGAGGGYTF. The CDR3 nucleotides read TGCGCCAGCAGCTTGGGTGCAGGGGGCGGCTACACCTTC.

The chain uses TRBV27 and TRBJ1-4, with 8 bases lining up with TRBD1. The CDR3 length is 18 residues. The V gene end was trimmed by 5 bases and the J gene end by 7 bases; junction bases not matched to a gene: 18. The V gene's germline CDR1 is MNHEY and CDR2 SMNVEV (reference sequence). The CDR3 nucleotides read TGTGCCAGCAGTCCCAAAGGACAGGGTAGGGCTAAGGGTGAAAAACTGTTTTTT. This codes for CASSPKGQGRAKGEKLFF.

The chain links TRBV27 to TRBJ1-1; 7 positions match TRBD1. The CDR3 loop spans 14 amino acids. Germline values: CDR1 MNHEY, CDR2 SMNVEV (reference sequence). V was pared by 5 bases and J by 1 base, with 4 bases of the junction left unmatched. CDR3 nucleotide sequence: TGTGCCAGCAGTCCCCGACAGGGGAACACTGAAGCTTTCTTT. Protein product: CASSPRQGNTEAFF.

This clone was counted once. The V gene is TRBV5-1, the J gene TRBJ1-2; D is perhaps TRBD1 (5 bases). Germline V lookup: CDR1 SGHRS, CDR2 YFSETQ. This CDR3 region has 15 residues. V was shortened by 0 bases and J by 6 bases, with 15 bases between the two germline ends. In DNA form, the CDR3 reads TGCGCCAGCAGCTTGGTGCGGGGGGATCGGGATGGCTACACCTTC. Encoded protein: CASSLVRGDRDGYTF. The full variable domain, in which reference TRBV5-1 and TRBJ1-2 provide the parts outside the CDR3, is KAGVTQTPRYLIKTRGQQVTLSCSPISGHRSVSWYQQTPGQGLQFLFEYFSETQRNKGNFPGRFSGRQFSNSRSEMNVSTLELGDSALYLCASSLVRGDRDGYTFGSGTRLTVV.

The CDR3 reads CASSQSSRSETQYF. The CDR3 nucleotides read TGTGCCAGCAGCCAATCAAGCCGCTCAGAGACCCAGTACTTC. V and J are TRBV3-1 (or the pseudogene TRBV3-2) and TRBJ2-5; D is uncertain. V lost 2 bases to trimming and J lost 4 bases, with 11 bases between them. CDR1 LGHDT and CDR2 YNNKEL come from the germline V gene (reference sequence). The CDR3 has 14 amino acids.

The chain couples TRBV2 to TRBJ2-1; 8 bases map to TRBD2. The CDR3 has 13 amino acids. With V trimmed by 8 bases and J by 7 bases, 7 bases remained unmatched. CDR1 SNHLY and CDR2 FYNNEI come from the germline V gene. The CDR3 sequence is CASGRVAGNEQFF. The CDR3, as DNA: TGTGCCAGCGGAAGGGTAGCGGGAAATGAGCAGTTCTTC.

The gene calls are TRBV6-5 and TRBJ1-6, with D perhaps TRBD1 (6 bases). Trimming shortened V by 6 bases and J by 7 bases, and 16 bases separated the two germline ends. CDR3 length: 15 amino acids. Looked up from germline, CDR1 is MNHEY and CDR2 is SVGAGI. DNA of the CDR3: TGTGCCAGCAGACACGAGGACAGAGAAAATTCACCCCTCCACTTT. Its protein product is CASRHEDRENSPLHF.

The chain uses TRBV16 and TRBJ1-5, with D uncertain. The CDR3 spans 15 residues. Germline loops: CDR1 KGHSY, CDR2 FQNENV. V was pared by 0 bases and J by 3 bases, with 9 bases between. CDR3 amino acids: CASSQSNGYNQPQHF. Here the CDR3 DNA reads TGTGCCAGCAGCCAATCAAACGGGTACAATCAGCCCCAGCATTTT. The full variable domain, rest sourced from reference TRBV16 and TRBJ1-5, is GEEVAQTPKHLVRGEGQKAKLYCAPIKGHSYVFWYQQVLKNEFKFLISFQNENVFDETGMPKERFSAKCLPNSPCSLEIQATKLEDSAVYFCASSQSNGYNQPQHFGDGTRLSIL.

Here the CDR3 DNA reads TGTGCCTGGAGTACCTCTAGCGGGGCCCAGACTCACACCGGGGAGCTGTTTTTT. It encodes CAWSTSSGAQTHTGELFF. The J gene is TRBJ2-2, the V gene TRBV30; TRBD2 matches at 9 bases. The V and J ends lost 2 bases and 3 bases, in that order; junction bases with no gene match: 13. The germline V gene has CDR1 GTSNPN and CDR2 SVGIG (reference sequence). The CDR3 loop spans 18 amino acids.

The J gene is TRBJ1-3, the V gene TRBV6-5; 11 positions agree with TRBD1. V was pared by 7 bases and J by 10 bases, with 9 bases of the junction left unmatched. Germline V lookup: CDR1 MNHEY, CDR2 SVGAGI. There are 14 residues in the CDR3. This CDR3 is CASTNSGTGGTIYF. CDR3 DNA sequence: TGTGCCAGCACCAACTCCGGGACAGGGGGTACCATATATTTT.

This clone was counted a few times. V and J are TRBV5-1 and TRBJ2-7; the D is unclear. Deletions cut 0 bases from V and 6 bases from J, with 10 bases between. Germline CDR1 and CDR2: SGHRS and YFSETQ. There are 13 residues in the CDR3. CDR3 region: CASSLELSTEQYF. In DNA, the CDR3 is TGCGCCAGCAGCTTGGAGCTAAGTACCGAGCAGTACTTC.

V usage is TRBV11-2 and J usage is TRBJ1-2; 7 bases are shared with TRBD1. V shed 4 bases and J 5 bases; nucleotides not matched to a gene: 4. The CDR3 has 13 residues. Germline V CDR1 and CDR2: SGHAT, FQNNGV. CDR3 residues: CASSSEGAYGYTF. CDR3 nucleotide sequence: TGTGCCAGCAGCTCCGAGGGGGCGTATGGCTACACCTTC.